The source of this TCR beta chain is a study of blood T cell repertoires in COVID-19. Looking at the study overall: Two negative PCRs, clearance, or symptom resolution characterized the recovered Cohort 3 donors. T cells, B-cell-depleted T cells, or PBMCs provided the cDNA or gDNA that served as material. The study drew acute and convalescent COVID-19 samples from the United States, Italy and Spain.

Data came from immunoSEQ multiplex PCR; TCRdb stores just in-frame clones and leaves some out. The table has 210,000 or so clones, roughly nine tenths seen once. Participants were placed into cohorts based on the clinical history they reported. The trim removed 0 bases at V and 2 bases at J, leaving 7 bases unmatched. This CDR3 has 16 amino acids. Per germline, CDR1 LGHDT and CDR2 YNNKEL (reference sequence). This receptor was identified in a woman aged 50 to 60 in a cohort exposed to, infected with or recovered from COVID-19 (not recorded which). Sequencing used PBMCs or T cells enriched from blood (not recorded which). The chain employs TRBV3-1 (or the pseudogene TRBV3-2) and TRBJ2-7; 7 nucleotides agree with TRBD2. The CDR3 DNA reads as TGTGCCAGCAGCCAAGAGAAAGCGGGGACCACCTACGAGCAGTACTTC. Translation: CASSQEKAGTTYEQYF.